The TCR beta chain under discussion was sequenced for a study of T cells in Graves' hyperthyroidism and ophthalmopathy. The study's findings and limits: From stable hyperthyroidism, ophthalmopathy was set apart by a 13 V-J model.

This CDR3 is built from 14 residues. The germline gives CDR1 LGHNA, CDR2 YNFKEQ. The germline V and J ends were trimmed by 0 bases and 5 bases, with 8 bases remaining between them. This clonotype showed up just a few times. Antigen specificity is unknown. Clinical Activity Scores of at least 3, NOSPECS grades of at least 4 and durations under 3 months characterized ophthalmopathy patients. The PBMCs were taken from around 9 ml of fresh peripheral blood. It was RNA transcripts that yielded the amplified TCR beta CDR3 regions. The primer set for the first-round RT-PCR of the TCR CDR3 was HTBI. Via MiXCR, TCRdb re-called the multiplex PCR reads, giving one row per CDR3 protein. The sample contains about 270,000 distinct CDR3 sequences, about 20% of which appear only once.

The gene calls are TRBV4-2 and TRBJ2-1; D remains ambiguous. The sequence was collected from a man aged 25 to 45 with Graves' ophthalmopathy. What was sequenced was blood. The CDR3 protein is CASSQDPSNNEQFF. CDR3 coding DNA: TGTGCCAGCAGCCAAGATCCCTCTAACAATGAGCAGTTCTTC.